The clone carrying this T cell receptor (beta chain) was counted many times. This record belongs to a study of T cells in Graves' hyperthyroidism and ophthalmopathy. TCR beta CDR3 region amplification was performed from RNA transcripts. RT-PCR in the first round (using the HTBI primer set) targeted the TCR CDR3. TCRdb re-called the multiplex PCR reads with MiXCR, one entry per CDR3 protein. The table has hundreds of thousands of distinct CDR3 sequences, around 15% seen once; the top ten hold approximately 13%. The sequenced sample was blood. This sequence originates from a man aged 18 to 30 with Graves' ophthalmopathy.

Here the CDR3 reads CASSQVTSYEQYF. CDR3 nucleotides: TGTGCCAGCAGCCAAGTGACCTCCTACGAGCAGTACTTC. The rearrangement links TRBV3-1 to TRBJ2-7; D unresolved. CDR1 is LGHDT, CDR2 YNNKEL, per germline (reference sequence). V was cut by 1 base and J by 0 bases, with 4 bases left in between. The CDR3 sequence is 13 residues long.